This T cell receptor (beta chain) came from a study of blood T cell repertoires in COVID-19. The V end was cut by 3 bases, the J end by 2 bases, with 11 bases between. This CDR3 contains 14 residues. In germline, CDR1 is KGHSH, CDR2 LQKENI. TCRdb keeps only in-frame clones here, not all; method: immunoSEQ multiplex PCR. The profile shows approximately 150,000 clones, 80% to 90% of them singletons. The TCR sequence derives from a man aged 65 to 85 with acute or convalescent COVID-19. The genes are TRBV18 and TRBJ2-7; a possible D gene is TRBD1 (6 bases). Sequenced material: peripheral blood. The CDR3 loop is CASSPRGDTYEQYF. For the CDR3, the DNA is TGTGCCAGCTCACCCCGTGGGGACACCTACGAGCAGTACTTC.